These 23 T cell receptor beta chains share one sample of origin, sequenced in a study of CD8 T cells in ankylosing spondylitis. One entry per CDR3 protein results from TCRdb running MiXCR on the 5' RACE reads. The sample consists of around 120,000 distinct CDR3 sequences, 20% to 30% of them appearing once. Sequenced input: synovial fluid, either unsorted or a sorted T cell fraction (not recorded which). Receptors were obtained from a male donor with ankylosing spondylitis.

V usage is TRBV24-1 and J usage is TRBJ2-1; 10 positions agree with TRBD2. The CDR3 extends over 14 amino acids. The J segment lost 9 bases and the V segment lost 5 bases, leaving 6 bases of the junction unmatched. The germline V gene has CDR1 KGHDR and CDR2 SFDVKD. The CDR3 DNA is TGTGCCACCAGTGCAGCGGGAGGGCCGGGTGAGCAGTTCTTC. It encodes CATSAAGGPGEQFF.

This clonotype was counted a few times. The genes are TRBV10-3 and TRBJ2-1; no definite D call. The CDR3 spans 14 residues. CDR1 is ENHRY and CDR2 is SYGVKD in the germline V gene. V lost 7 bases to trimming and J lost 8 bases, with 18 bases between them. DNA of the CDR3: TGTGCCATCAATCGGGCGGCAAGTGTTGATGAGCAGTTCTTC. It codes for CAINRAASVDEQFF.

This clonotype has a handful of counts. The V gene is TRBV24-1, the J gene TRBJ2-1, with D perhaps TRBD1 (6 bases). Trimming removed 4 bases at V and 8 bases at J, with 14 bases between. The CDR3 length is 14 residues. The germline gives CDR1 KGHDR, CDR2 SFDVKD. CDR3 coding DNA: TGTGCCACCAGTGACCCAACAGGGTTGGATGAGCAGTTCTTC. Its protein product is CATSDPTGLDEQFF.

V gene TRBV12-3 or TRBV12-4 combines with J gene TRBJ2-2, with TRBD2 identical over 14 bases. The CDR3 loop spans 14 amino acids. With 10 bases clipped from V and 5 bases from J, the junction kept 3 bases outside the gene matches. The CDR3 loop is CATGLAGDTGELFF. The CDR3 coding sequence is TGTGCCACGGGACTAGCGGGAGATACCGGGGAGCTGTTTTTT.

The chain recombines TRBV24-1 with TRBJ2-3; D is unclear. The germline V gene encodes CDR1 KGHDR and CDR2 SFDVKD. This CDR3 comprises 11 residues. Trimming removed 4 bases from V and 6 bases from J, with 4 bases in between. The CDR3: CATSETDTQYF. The CDR3 bases are TGTGCCACCAGTGAGACGGATACGCAGTATTTT.

This chain joins TRBV11-2 and TRBJ2-3; weak D call: TRBD2 (6 bases). Trimming shortened V by 5 bases and J by 6 bases, and 12 bases separated the two germline ends. The CDR3 runs 13 residues. The germline V gene encodes CDR1 SGHAT and CDR2 FQNNGV. Here the CDR3 DNA reads TGTGCCAGCAGCCCGGGAGTGGCGGATACGCAGTATTTT. It encodes CASSPGVADTQYF.

The chain carries TRBV2 and TRBJ2-3; 8 nucleotides match TRBD1. V shed 6 bases and J 0 bases; nucleotides not matched to a gene: 5. Per the germline V gene, CDR1 is SNHLY and CDR2 is FYNNEI. The length of the CDR3 is 15 residues. CDR3 amino acids: CASSADRVSTDTQYF. DNA for the CDR3: TGTGCCAGCAGCGCGGACAGGGTTAGCACAGATACGCAGTATTTT. Drawing the rest from reference TRBV2 and TRBJ2-3, the complete variable domain is EPEVTQTPSHQVTQMGQEVILRCVPISNHLYFYWYRQILGQKVEFLVSFYNNEISEKSEIFDDQFSVERPDGSNFTLKIRSTKLEDSAMYFCASSADRVSTDTQYFGPGTRLTVL.

This clonotype occurred a few times. J is TRBJ2-1 and V is TRBV5-1; D remains unclear. The CDR3 length is 11 residues. V lost 1 base to trimming and J lost 10 bases, with 6 bases between them. Germline assignment: CDR1 SGHRS and CDR2 YFSETQ. CDR3 DNA: TGCGCCAGCAGCTTGTTAGTCGAGCAGTTCTTC. It specifies CASSLLVEQFF.

In its sample, this clonotype was seen a few times. The J gene is TRBJ2-2, the V gene TRBV7-2; 9 bases align to TRBD1. After removal of 5 bases from V and 5 bases from J, the junction contained 3 bases not matched to a gene. This CDR3 is built from 14 residues. Germline CDR1 and CDR2: SGHTA and FQGNSA. In DNA form, the CDR3 reads TGTGCCAGCAGCATAGGACAGGGGACCGGGGAGCTGTTTTTT. The encoded protein is CASSIGQGTGELFF.

This clonotype was seen only a few times. This chain connects TRBV3-1 to TRBJ2-2; D is possibly TRBD2 (5 bases). Trimming stripped 1 base from V and 3 bases from J, with 9 bases between. Germline values: CDR1 LGHDT, CDR2 YNNKEL (reference sequence). The CDR3 consists of 15 residues. The CDR3 region has the DNA TGTGCCAGCAGCCAAGGGGAGTTGGACACCGGGGAGCTGTTTTTT. It yields the protein CASSQGELDTGELFF.

The genes are TRBV12-3 or TRBV12-4 and TRBJ1-5; unclear D gene. CDR3 length equals 12 residues. V was cut by 6 bases and J by 4 bases, with 7 bases left in between. CDR3 sequence: CASSNRNQPQHF. In DNA form, the CDR3 reads TGTGCCAGCAGCAACCGGAATCAGCCCCAGCATTTT.

This clonotype was seen only a few times. The chain has TRBV7-8 and TRBJ1-4; 8 bases fit TRBD1. J lost 4 bases, V lost 3 bases, and 7 bases had no gene match. The CDR3 runs 16 residues. The germline CDR1 and CDR2 sequences are SGHVS and FQNEAQ. This CDR3 is CASSLARTGRNEKLFF. Here the CDR3 DNA reads TGTGCCAGCAGCTTGGCCCGGACAGGGCGTAATGAAAAACTGTTTTTT.

The V and J genes are TRBV5-5 and TRBJ2-7; D is possibly TRBD1 (5 bases). Trimming cost V 1 base and J 0 bases, with 5 bases left between them. Looked up from germline, CDR1 is SGHKS and CDR2 is YYEKEE (reference sequence). The CDR3 covers 13 residues. The CDR3 sequence is CASSLQGSYEQYF. The CDR3 DNA sequence: TGTGCCAGCAGCTTGCAGGGCTCCTACGAGCAGTACTTC.

This clonotype appeared a few times. CDR3 nucleotide sequence: TGTGCCAGCAGCGTAACCCCCTGGGCCCGGCCCACTACAGATACGCAGTATTTT. It is translated as CASSVTPWARPTTDTQYF. This rearrangement joins TRBV9 to TRBJ2-3; D unresolved. Germline CDR1 reads SGDLS; CDR2 reads YYNGEE. This CDR3 region has 18 residues. The ends were cut back, 1 base at V and 3 bases at J, with 21 bases in the middle.

V usage is TRBV7-9 and J usage is TRBJ2-2; D unclear. V gave up 1 base and J gave up 7 bases, with 4 bases separating them. Germline CDR1 is SEHNR and CDR2 is FQNEAQ (reference sequence). The CDR3 is made up of 12 amino acids. The CDR3 sequence: CASSLVNGELFF. CDR3 DNA sequence: TGTGCCAGCAGCTTAGTTAACGGGGAGCTGTTTTTT.

This clonotype was seen a handful of times. The gene calls are TRBV3-1 and TRBJ2-2; maybe TRBD2 (5 bases). This CDR3 has 17 residues. The ends were cut back, 1 base at V and 7 bases at J, with 19 bases in the middle. In germline, CDR1 is LGHDT, CDR2 YNNKEL (reference sequence). CDR3 in DNA: TGTGCCAGCAGCCAAGGCGTAGTCGGGAATTTTCACGGGGAGCTGTTTTTT. It is translated as CASSQGVVGNFHGELFF.

The J gene is TRBJ2-2, the V gene TRBV20-1; D call uncertain. This CDR3 spans 16 amino acids. CDR1 and CDR2 (germline): DFQATT, SNEGSKA (reference sequence). The V end was cut by 0 bases, the J end by 3 bases, with 14 bases between. The CDR3 DNA reads as TGCAGTGCTAGAGACCCCAACTGGGTGGACACCGGGGAGCTGTTTTTT. Translation gives CSARDPNWVDTGELFF.

The genes are TRBV6-2 or TRBV6-3 and TRBJ2-2, with D possibly being TRBD1 (6 bases). The CDR3 contains 17 residues. Per germline, CDR1 MNHEY and CDR2 SVGEGT. V was trimmed by 2 bases and J by 5 bases, leaving 18 bases between them. CDR3: CASSYVAGGAWTGELFF. CDR3 nucleotide sequence: TGTGCCAGCAGTTACGTTGCTGGGGGCGCATGGACCGGGGAGCTGTTTTTT.

This chain uses TRBV19 with TRBJ1-1; 8 positions agree with TRBD1. Trimming removed 6 bases from V and 0 bases from J; junction bases left unmatched: 6. CDR1 is LNHDA, CDR2 SQIVND, per germline (reference sequence). This CDR3 is built from 15 residues. Written as DNA, the CDR3 is TGTGCCAGTAGGCCACGGGACAGGATGAACACTGAAGCTTTCTTT. This codes for CASRPRDRMNTEAFF.

The chain employs TRBV7-9 and TRBJ1-5, with D unclear. V lost 4 bases, J lost 0 bases, and 10 bases lay in between. The CDR3 is 15 amino acids. Germline lookup yields CDR1 SEHNR and CDR2 FQNEAQ (reference sequence). The CDR3 DNA reads as TGTGCCAGCAGCTCCTTTGGTAATAGCAATCAGCCCCAGCATTTT. Translation gives CASSSFGNSNQPQHF.

This clonotype has more than one count but fewer than ten. The chain links TRBV2 to TRBJ1-2, with D perhaps TRBD1 (5 bases). The CDR3 is 13 residues long. The germline V gene encodes CDR1 SNHLY and CDR2 FYNNEI. The V and J ends lost 6 bases and 4 bases respectively, with 12 bases between them. CDR3 nucleotides: TGTGCCAGCAGAACAACAGGACTCTATGGCTACACCTTC. It specifies CASRTTGLYGYTF.

Many counts were recorded for this clonotype. V usage is TRBV4-2 and J usage is TRBJ1-1; 8 positions agree with TRBD1. This CDR3 contains 16 residues. Germline V gene lookup returns CDR1 LGHNA and CDR2 YNFKEQ. Trimming took 3 bases from V and 3 from J; bases not matched to a gene: 9. CDR3 loop: CASSHYLQGADTEAFF. CDR3 nucleotides: TGTGCCAGCAGCCACTATCTTCAGGGGGCGGACACTGAAGCTTTCTTT.

The chain carries TRBV7-8 and TRBJ2-3; maybe TRBD2 (5 bases). Per the germline V gene, CDR1 is SGHVS and CDR2 is FQNEAQ. Trimming removed 5 bases from V and 6 bases from J, with 15 bases in between. CDR3 length equals 14 residues. DNA of the CDR3: TGTGCCAGCAGCGTATGGAGCCGGAGGGATACGCAGTATTTT. Amino acid sequence: CASSVWSRRDTQYF.